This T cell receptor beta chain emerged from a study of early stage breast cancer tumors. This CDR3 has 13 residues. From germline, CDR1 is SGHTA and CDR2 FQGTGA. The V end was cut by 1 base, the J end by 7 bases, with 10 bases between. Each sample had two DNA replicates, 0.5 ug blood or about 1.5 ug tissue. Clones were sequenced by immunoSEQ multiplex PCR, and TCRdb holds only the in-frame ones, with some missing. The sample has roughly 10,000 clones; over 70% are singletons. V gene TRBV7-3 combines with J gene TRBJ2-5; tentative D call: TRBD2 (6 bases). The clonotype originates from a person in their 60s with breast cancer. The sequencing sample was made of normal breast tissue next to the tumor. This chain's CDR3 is CASSLNPGGTQYF. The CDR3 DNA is TGTGCCAGCAGCTTAAATCCCGGGGGGACCCAGTACTTC.